What follows are 22 T cell receptor beta chains derived from one specimen sequenced in a study of shared clonotypes between healthy human individuals. The table came from immunoSEQ multiplex PCR; TCRdb's copy has only in-frame clones and leaves some out. Here the sample spans about 2 million clones, approximately 94% being singletons. As defined, naive CD8 cells were CD45RO-negative and positively selected for CCR7, with terminally differentiated effector memory CD45RA+ cells excluded. The sample taken for sequencing was naive CD8+ T cells sorted from blood. These receptors all stem from a man between 18 and 29 years old in good health.

This chain joins TRBV4-1 and TRBJ2-7; D is undetermined. The germline V gene has CDR1 MGHRA and CDR2 YSYEKL. The CDR3 sequence is 11 residues long. V was pared by 4 bases and J by 7 bases, with 8 bases between. CDR3 residues: CASSRVSEQYF. DNA for the CDR3: TGCGCCAGCAGCCGAGTCTCTGAGCAGTACTTC.

As regards this clone: Other DNA sequences of this sample code for an identical CDR3. The rearrangement uses TRBV6-5 and TRBJ2-7, with no clear D. This CDR3 has 12 residues. The germline V gene encodes CDR1 MNHEY and CDR2 SVGAGI. Deletions cut 6 bases from V and 4 bases from J, with 10 bases between. The CDR3 region is CASSSSGYEQYF. The CDR3 nucleotides read TGTGCCAGCAGCTCCTCTGGGTACGAGCAGTACTTC.

The chain carries TRBV7-9 and TRBJ1-2, with 8 bases matching TRBD1. The germline V gene encodes CDR1 SEHNR and CDR2 FQNEAQ (reference sequence). The CDR3 runs to 16 residues. Trimming cost V 4 bases and J 4 bases; bases outside gene matches: 11. The CDR3 sequence: CASSSPTGTGGYGYTF. DNA of the CDR3: TGTGCCAGCAGCTCCCCCACCGGGACAGGAGGCTATGGCTACACCTTC. Full variable domain (missing parts from reference TRBV7-9 and TRBJ1-2): DTGVSQNPRHKITKRGQNVTFRCDPISEHNRLYWYRQTLGQGPEFLTYFQNEAQLEKSRLLSDRFSAERPKGSFSTLEIQRTEQGDSAMYLCASSSPTGTGGYGYTFGSGTRLTVV.

This clone showed up just once. The chain's CDR3 is CASSQEPGAYETQYF. CDR3 DNA sequence: TGCGCCAGCAGCCAAGAACCGGGGGCCTATGAGACCCAGTACTTC. The rearrangement uses TRBV4-3 and TRBJ2-5; D might be TRBD1 or TRBD2, each matching 6 bases. V was clipped by 0 bases and J by 5 bases, with 13 bases between them. CDR1 LGHNA and CDR2 YSLEER come from the germline V gene. There are 15 residues in the CDR3.

The chain employs TRBV2 and TRBJ2-3; 10 positions agree with TRBD2. After removal of 2 bases from V and 4 bases from J, the junction contained 3 bases not matched to a gene. Germline CDR1 and CDR2: SNHLY and FYNNEI. CDR3 length: 15 amino acids. CDR3 protein: CASSELAGDSDTQYF. CDR3 sequence (DNA): TGTGCCAGCAGTGAACTAGCGGGAGATTCAGATACGCAGTATTTT.

The V call is TRBV11-2, the J call TRBJ1-5, with unresolved D. The CDR3 runs 15 residues. V lost 4 bases, J lost 0 bases, and 10 bases lay in between. CDR1 is SGHAT and CDR2 is FQNNGV in the germline V gene. This CDR3 reads CASSSDGYSNQPQHF. DNA of the CDR3: TGTGCCAGCAGCTCGGACGGTTATAGCAATCAGCCCCAGCATTTT.

V gene TRBV5-6 combines with J gene TRBJ2-7; TRBD2 agrees at 9 bases. Germline V lookup: CDR1 SGHDT, CDR2 YYEEEE. There are 14 residues in the CDR3. The junction had 7 bases not matched to a gene; V was cut back by 6 bases and J by 3 bases. In nucleotides, the CDR3 is TGTGCCAGCACCAGACTAGCGGAAAACTACGAGCAGTACTTC. Its protein is CASTRLAENYEQYF.

The rearrangement uses TRBV7-2 and TRBJ1-6, with D unresolved. There are 17 residues in the CDR3. Germline loops: CDR1 SGHTA, CDR2 FQGNSA. V lost 0 bases and J lost 8, with 17 bases in between. CDR3 sequence (DNA): TGTGCCAGCAGCTTAGCGCGCGGGGTGGCGCGACATTCACCCCTCCACTTT. Translating it yields CASSLARGVARHSPLHF.

J is TRBJ1-2 and V is TRBV7-9; D remains ambiguous. V lost 1 base and J 11 bases, leaving 8 bases between the germline ends. CDR1 and CDR2 from the germline V gene are SEHNR and FQNEAQ (reference sequence). The CDR3 contains 11 residues. The CDR3, as DNA: TGTGCCAGCAGCTTAGTAACAGATTACACCTTC. This encodes CASSLVTDYTF.

The J gene is TRBJ2-7, the V gene TRBV6-1; D may be TRBD1 (5 bases). Looked up from germline, CDR1 is MNHNS and CDR2 is SASEGT. The CDR3 consists of 14 residues. Trimming shortened V by 2 bases and J by 1 base, and 9 bases separated the two germline ends. CDR3 region: CASSERGQSYEQYF. The CDR3, as DNA: TGTGCCAGCAGTGAAAGAGGACAATCCTACGAGCAGTACTTC.

The chain recombines TRBV19 with TRBJ1-5; possibly TRBD1 for D (5 bases). The CDR3 is 14 amino acids. Per germline, CDR1 LNHDA and CDR2 SQIVND (reference sequence). Trimming removed 5 bases from V and 1 base from J, with 9 bases in between. CDR3: CASSYGGSNQPQHF. In DNA form, the CDR3 reads TGTGCCAGTAGTTACGGGGGAAGCAATCAGCCCCAGCATTTT.

Turning to this clone: The sample holds other DNA sequences that translate to the same CDR3. The J gene is TRBJ1-1, the V gene TRBV10-3; D is ambiguous. Germline V CDR1 and CDR2: ENHRY, SYGVKD. Trimming pared 3 bases from V and 3 bases from J, leaving 2 bases between. The CDR3 is 11 residues long. In DNA form, the CDR3 reads TGTGCCATCAGTGATGACACTGAAGCTTTCTTT. Its protein product is CAISDDTEAFF.

V and J are TRBV7-6 and TRBJ1-6; D perhaps matches TRBD1 (6 bases). CDR3 size: 17 residues. The germline V and J ends were trimmed by 5 bases and 7 bases, with 21 bases remaining between them. CDR1 is SGHVS and CDR2 is FNYEAQ in the germline V gene. CDR3 in amino acids: CASSLHQGPAANSPLHF. CDR3 bases: TGTGCCAGCAGCCTCCACCAGGGGCCCGCGGCCAATTCACCCCTCCACTTT.

The rearrangement uses TRBV15 and TRBJ2-7, with 8 nucleotides matching TRBD2. Unmatched junction bases numbered 8, after V lost 3 bases and J lost 4 bases. Per the germline V gene, CDR1 is LNHNV and CDR2 is YYDKDF (reference sequence). This CDR3 is 15 amino acids long. The CDR3 nucleotides are TGTGCCACCAGCAGGGGCGAGGGGACTAGGTACGAGCAGTACTTC. It is translated as CATSRGEGTRYEQYF.

The CDR3, as DNA: TGTGCCAGCAGCTTAGGTGAAGCTCTCATCTATGGCTACACCTTC. Translated: CASSLGEALIYGYTF. The chain uses TRBV7-9 and TRBJ1-2; D not certain. The germline V gene encodes CDR1 SEHNR and CDR2 FQNEAQ (reference sequence). This CDR3 comprises 15 residues. Trimming removed 1 base at V and 4 bases at J, with 13 bases between.

The chain combines TRBV2 with TRBJ2-2; tentative D call: TRBD1 (7 bases). This CDR3 has 12 amino acids. CDR1 is SNHLY and CDR2 is FYNNEI in the germline V gene. V lost 8 bases, J lost 6 bases, and 10 bases lay in between. The CDR3 reads CASGGGPGELFF. The CDR3 coding sequence is TGTGCCAGCGGAGGGGGCCCCGGGGAGCTGTTTTTT.

In the case of this clone: The same CDR3 arises from other DNA sequences in this sample as well. V and J are TRBV5-6 and TRBJ2-1, with TRBD2 matching 7 bases. CDR3 length: 14 amino acids. CDR1 is SGHDT and CDR2 is YYEEEE in the germline V gene. Trimming at V came to 0 bases and at J to 8 bases, leaving 5 bases not matched to a gene. As DNA, the CDR3 is TGTGCCAGCAGCTTGGGGACTAGTGTGTATGAGCAGTTCTTC. Protein sequence: CASSLGTSVYEQFF.

The gene calls are TRBV4-3 and TRBJ2-7, with 7 bases aligning to TRBD2. V shed 0 bases and J 3 bases; nucleotides not matched to a gene: 8. CDR1 and CDR2 (germline): LGHNA, YSLEER. CDR3 length: 16 residues. This CDR3 reads CASSQDWGGTGYEQYF. The CDR3 DNA reads as TGCGCCAGCAGCCAAGATTGGGGGGGAACGGGCTACGAGCAGTACTTC.

In this sample, this clone turned up a few times. This same CDR3 is encoded by further DNA sequences in the sample. The gene calls are TRBV28 and TRBJ2-7; no firm D call. The CDR3 runs 13 residues. Germline values: CDR1 MDHEN, CDR2 SYDVKM. V was trimmed by 0 bases and J by 0 bases, leaving 3 bases between them. The CDR3 DNA reads TGTGCCAGCAGTTTATGGGGCTCCTACGAGCAGTACTTC. It specifies CASSLWGSYEQYF.

V and J are TRBV7-9 and TRBJ2-3, with D possibly being TRBD2 (5 bases). With 2 bases removed from V and 4 bases from J, the gap between germline ends came to 16 bases. The CDR3 length is 16 residues. Germline V gene lookup returns CDR1 SEHNR and CDR2 FQNEAQ (reference sequence). The CDR3 DNA sequence: TGTGCCAGCAGCTTATTTCGGGCGGGCGGGTCAGATACGCAGTATTTT. Its protein is CASSLFRAGGSDTQYF.

The rearrangement uses TRBV10-3 and TRBJ1-3; D is possibly TRBD1 (6 bases). This CDR3 comprises 14 residues. Trimming stripped 10 bases from V and 0 bases from J, with 13 bases between. CDR1 and CDR2 (germline): ENHRY, SYGVKD. CDR3 protein: CATGTRDSGNTIYF. The CDR3 region has the DNA TGTGCCACGGGGACACGGGACTCTGGAAACACCATATATTTT.

The chain combines TRBV10-2 with TRBJ1-1, with a weak D call TRBD1 (5 bases). Looked up from germline, CDR1 is WSHSY and CDR2 is SAAADI. The CDR3 is 16 residues long. Trimming cost V 1 base and J 0 bases, with 12 bases left between them. Here the CDR3 reads CASSEYGAWMNTEAFF. The CDR3 DNA sequence: TGCGCCAGCAGTGAGTATGGGGCCTGGATGAACACTGAAGCTTTCTTT.